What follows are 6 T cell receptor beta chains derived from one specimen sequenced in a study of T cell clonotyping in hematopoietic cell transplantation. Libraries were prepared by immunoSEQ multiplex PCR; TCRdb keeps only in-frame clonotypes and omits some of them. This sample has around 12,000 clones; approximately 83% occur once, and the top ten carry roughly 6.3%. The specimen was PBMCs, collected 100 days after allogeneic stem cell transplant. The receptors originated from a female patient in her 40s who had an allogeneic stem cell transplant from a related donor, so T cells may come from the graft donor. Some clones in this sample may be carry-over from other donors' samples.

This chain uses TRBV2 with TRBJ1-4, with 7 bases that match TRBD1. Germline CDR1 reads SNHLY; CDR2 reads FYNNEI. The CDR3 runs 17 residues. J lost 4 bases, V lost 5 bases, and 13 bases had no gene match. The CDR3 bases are TGTGCCAGCAGTAAAGAACAGACAGGGTCGAATAATGAAAAACTGTTTTTT. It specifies CASSKEQTGSNNEKLFF.

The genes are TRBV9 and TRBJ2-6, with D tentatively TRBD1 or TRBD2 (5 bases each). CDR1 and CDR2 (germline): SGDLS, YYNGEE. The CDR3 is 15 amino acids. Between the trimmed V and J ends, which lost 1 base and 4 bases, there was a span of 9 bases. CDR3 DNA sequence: TGTGCCAGCAGCGTACGGGGCTCCGGGGCCAACGTCCTGACTTTC. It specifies CASSVRGSGANVLTF.

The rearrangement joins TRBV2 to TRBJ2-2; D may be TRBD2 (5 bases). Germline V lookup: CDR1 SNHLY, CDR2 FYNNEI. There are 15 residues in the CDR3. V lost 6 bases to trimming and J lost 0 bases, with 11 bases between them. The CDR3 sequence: CASRLTRSNTGELFF. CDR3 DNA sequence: TGTGCCAGCAGGTTAACTAGGTCGAACACCGGGGAGCTGTTTTTT.

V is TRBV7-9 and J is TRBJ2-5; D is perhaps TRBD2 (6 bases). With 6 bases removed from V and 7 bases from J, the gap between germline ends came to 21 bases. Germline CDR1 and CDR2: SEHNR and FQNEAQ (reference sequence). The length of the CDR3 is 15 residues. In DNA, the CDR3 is TGTGCCAGCAGACAACTCGGGGGTTCCGGCGGGACCCAGTACTTC. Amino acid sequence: CASRQLGGSGGTQYF.

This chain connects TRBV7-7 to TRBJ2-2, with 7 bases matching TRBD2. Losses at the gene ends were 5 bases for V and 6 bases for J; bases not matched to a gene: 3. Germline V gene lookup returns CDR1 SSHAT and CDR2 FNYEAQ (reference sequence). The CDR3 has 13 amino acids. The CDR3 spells CASSILASGELFF. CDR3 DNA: TGTGCCAGCAGCATACTAGCGTCCGGGGAGCTGTTTTTT.

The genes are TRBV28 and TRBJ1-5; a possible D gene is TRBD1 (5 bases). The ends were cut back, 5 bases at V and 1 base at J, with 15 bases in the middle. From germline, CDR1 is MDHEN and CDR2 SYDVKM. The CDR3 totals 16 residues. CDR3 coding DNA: TGTGCCAGCAGTCCCCCGGGGAGGGGAAGCAATCAGCCCCAGCATTTT. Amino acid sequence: CASSPPGRGSNQPQHF. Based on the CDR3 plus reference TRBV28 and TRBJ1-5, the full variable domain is DVKVTQSSRYLVKRTGEKVFLECVQDMDHENMFWYRQDPGLGLRLIYFSYDVKMKEKGDIPEGYSVSREKKERFSLILESASTNQTSMYLCASSPPGRGSNQPQHFGDGTRLSIL.